The rows below give T cell receptor beta chains drawn from one sample of a study of control samples from healthy donors and cancer patients. TCRdb's table, derived via immunoSEQ multiplex PCR, lists solely in-frame clones and lacks some. The table lists some 57,000 clones, 95% to 96% of them singletons. Specimen: blood. The source is a woman aged 25 to 39 in good health. Each CDR3 is given with its conserved first and last residue. A D gene is named only where the DNA matches it firmly. Clone size is shown for a subset of rows, as once, few, many or a class of expanded clone.

clone_size,j_call,d_call,v_call,cdr3_aa,cdr3_nt
NA,TRBJ2-1,NA,TRBV4-1,CASSQVYNEQFF,TGCGCCAGCAGCCAGGTCTACAATGAGCAGTTCTTC
once,TRBJ2-2,NA,TRBV6-2/TRBV6-3,CASSPQGKTGELFF,TGTGCCAGCAGCCCCCAAGGGAAGACCGGGGAGCTGTTTTTT
NA,TRBJ2-1,NA,TRBV30,CAWSRQVNEQFF,TGTGCCTGGAGTCGACAGGTAAATGAGCAGTTCTTC
NA,TRBJ1-3,NA,TRBV5-1,CASSLGTERYF,TGCGCCAGCAGCTTGGGGACGGAGAGGTATTTT
NA,TRBJ2-5,NA,TRBV6-5,CASSWTGLEGETQYF,TGTGCCAGCAGTTGGACGGGGTTAGAAGGAGAGACCCAGTACTTC
few,TRBJ1-2,NA,TRBV10-3,CAISERDTGYTF,TGTGCCATCAGTGAGCGGGACACTGGCTACACCTTC
once,TRBJ2-3,TRBD1,TRBV5-1,CASSLRQGAADTQYF,TGCGCCAGCAGCTTAAGACAGGGGGCTGCAGATACGCAGTATTTT
NA,TRBJ2-1,TRBD2,TRBV11-2,CASSTQTGTSGGNEQFF,TGTGCCAGCAGCACGCAAACCGGGACTAGCGGGGGTAATGAGCAGTTCTTC
NA,TRBJ1-6,NA,TRBV30,CAWSGRNSPLHF,TGTGCCTGGAGTGGCCGTAATTCACCCCTCCACTTT
NA,TRBJ1-1,TRBD1,TRBV28,CASSDQGAVNTEAFF,TGTGCCAGCAGTGATCAGGGGGCCGTGAACACTGAAGCTTTCTTT
NA,TRBJ1-5,NA,TRBV19,CASSASPYSNQPQHF,TGTGCCAGTAGTGCCTCGCCCTATAGCAATCAGCCCCAGCATTTT
NA,TRBJ1-1,NA,TRBV7-9,CASSSARLEAFF,TGTGCCAGCAGCTCGGCGCGCCTTGAAGCTTTCTTT
NA,TRBJ2-1,NA,TRBV18,CASSPPEWNEQFF,TGTGCCAGCTCACCACCGGAATGGAATGAGCAGTTCTTC
NA,TRBJ1-4,NA,TRBV19,CASTPGTREKLFF,TGTGCCAGTACCCCTGGGACACGCGAAAAACTGTTTTTT
once,TRBJ2-3,NA,TRBV12-3/TRBV12-4,CASSLNTDTQYF,TGTGCCAGCAGTTTAAATACAGATACGCAGTATTTT
NA,TRBJ2-2,TRBD1,TRBV9,CASSPTGQVHGELFF,TGTGCCAGCAGCCCAACTGGACAGGTTCACGGGGAGCTGTTTTTT
once,TRBJ2-3,TRBD1,TRBV24-1,CATSDPGQKTDTQYF,TGTGCCACCAGTGATCCGGGACAGAAGACAGATACGCAGTATTTT
NA,TRBJ1-5,NA,TRBV28,CASSDSNQPQHF,TGTGCCAGCTCCGATAGCAATCAGCCCCAGCATTTT
NA,TRBJ2-2,NA,TRBV9,CASSVGVGELFF,TGTGCCAGCAGCGTGGGGGTCGGGGAGCTGTTTTTT
once,TRBJ1-2,NA,TRBV5-1,CASSLEDLNYGYTF,TGCGCCAGCAGCTTGGAGGACCTTAACTATGGCTACACCTTC
NA,TRBJ1-5,NA,TRBV27,CASSLRAGNQPQHF,TGTGCCAGCAGTTTAAGAGCAGGCAATCAGCCCCAGCATTTT
NA,TRBJ2-1,NA,TRBV11-2,CASSPELYNEQFF,TGTGCCAGCAGCCCGGAACTATACAATGAGCAGTTCTTC
NA,TRBJ1-6,TRBD1,TRBV6-5,CASSTLTGDGSPLHF,TGTGCCAGCAGTACCCTGACAGGGGACGGTTCACCCCTCCACTTT
NA,TRBJ2-1,TRBD2,TRBV19,CASSMGGLANEQFF,TGTGCCAGTAGTATGGGAGGACTAGCGAATGAGCAGTTCTTC
NA,TRBJ1-2,NA,TRBV28,CASSTPVQGSSLGGYTF,TGTGCCAGCAGTACCCCGGTGCAGGGTTCAAGTTTGGGGGGCTACACCTTC
NA,TRBJ1-5,TRBD1,TRBV28,CASSFGRAAGGRQPQHF,TGTGCCAGCAGTTTCGGTAGGGCGGCAGGGGGACGGCAGCCCCAGCATTTT
NA,TRBJ2-3,NA,TRBV6-5,CASSYSSGTDTQYF,TGTGCCAGCAGTTATAGTAGTGGGACAGATACGCAGTATTTT
NA,TRBJ2-7,TRBD2,TRBV27,CASSPAGGYEQYF,TGTGCCAGCAGTCCAGCGGGAGGTTACGAGCAGTACTTC
NA,TRBJ2-7,NA,TRBV5-1,CASSRGEEYEQYF,TGCGCCAGCAGCCGAGGGGAGGAGTACGAGCAGTACTTC
once,TRBJ1-6,TRBD1,TRBV28,CASRQGGDFSYNSPLHF,TGTGCCAGCAGACAGGGGGGTGATTTCTCCTATAATTCACCCCTCCACTTT
NA,TRBJ2-7,TRBD1,TRBV28,CASSNRDRVYEQYF,TGTGCCAGCAGTAACCGGGACAGGGTTTACGAGCAGTACTTC
NA,TRBJ1-2,NA,TRBV28,CASKLPGDGYTF,TGTGCCAGCAAACTACCCGGGGATGGCTACACCTTC
NA,TRBJ1-1,NA,TRBV11-2,CASSLVPNTGNTEAFF,TGTGCCAGCAGCTTAGTTCCGAATACAGGGAACACTGAAGCTTTCTTT
NA,TRBJ2-2,NA,TRBV30,CAWSQRELFF,TGTGCCTGGAGTCAGAGGGAGCTGTTTTTT
NA,TRBJ1-3,NA,TRBV5-6,CASSFTGAGSGNTIYF,TGTGCCAGCAGCTTTACGGGGGCCGGATCTGGAAACACCATATATTTT
NA,TRBJ2-7,TRBD2,TRBV2,CASIPGTSHYEQYF,TGTGCCAGTATACCCGGGACTAGTCATTACGAGCAGTACTTC
NA,TRBJ1-2,NA,TRBV15,CATSSLDTSWGFSYGYTF,TGTGCCACCAGCAGCCTAGACACTTCCTGGGGATTCAGCTATGGCTACACCTTC
NA,TRBJ1-1,NA,TRBV10-3,CAISGQENTEAFF,TGTGCCATCAGCGGACAAGAAAACACTGAAGCTTTCTTT
NA,TRBJ2-7,TRBD2,TRBV6-5,CASSYRLAGGYEQYF,TGTGCCAGCAGTTACAGACTAGCGGGAGGCTACGAGCAGTACTTC
NA,TRBJ2-7,NA,TRBV19,CASSITGFAEQYF,TGTGCCAGTAGTATTACAGGGTTCGCCGAGCAGTACTTC